This TCR beta chain was captured in a study of OX40 agonist ivuxolimab in advanced cancers. In the study overall: Dose-escalation patients were diagnosed with hepatocellular carcinoma, melanoma, renal cell cancer or head and neck cancer.

General study results and limits: What antigens the expanded peripheral T cells recognized was never established.

As for this clone: Its antigen is currently unknown.

The CDR3 runs to 16 residues. Repertoires were generated with immunoSEQ multiplex PCR, while TCRdb's copy carries only in-frame clones and drops some. Of tens of thousands of clones detected, around 89% appear once; the ten largest clones hold about 10%. This TCR was recovered from an adult with an advanced solid tumor such as melanoma, head and neck, liver or kidney cancer. This chain uses TRBV21-1 with TRBJ1-1. TRBV21-1 is classified as a pseudogene. Sample: CD4+ or CD8+ T cells sorted from blood, taken in a trial of the OX40 agonist ivuxolimab. The CDR3 spells CASSKVDDGFYTEAFF. Here the CDR3 DNA reads TGTGCCAGCAGCAAAGTGGATGACGGATTCTACACTGAAGCTTTCTTT.